Shown below are 22 T cell receptor beta chains from a single sample sequenced in a study of blood T cell repertoires in acute mononucleosis. Stated time point: acute infectious mononucleosis, at clinical presentation within 2 weeks of symptom onset (visit 1). Generated by immunoSEQ multiplex PCR, the TCRdb table keeps only in-frame clones and is missing some. The data hold about 2,000 clones, with under 30% observed a single time. The sample was EBV YVL epitope tetramer+ CD8+ T cells sorted from PBMCs, taken during acute infectious mononucleosis. Indicated subset: CD8 T cells binding a tetramer with EBV BRLF1 109-117 peptide (YVL-BR). Source of these receptors: a man between 18 and 35 years old with infectious mononucleosis caused by EBV.

Many counts were recorded for this clone. CDR3 in amino acids: CASSKARLQLMKKLFF. DNA of the CDR3: TGTGCCAGCAGCAAAGCGCGACTTCAACTAATGAAAAAACTGTTTTTT. The chain links TRBV21-1 to TRBJ1-4. TRBV21-1 is labeled a pseudogene. The CDR3 has 16 residues.

This clone was seen a few times. The chain recombines TRBV28 with TRBJ2-2, with TRBD2 identical over 9 bases. Trimming at V came to 8 bases and at J to 0 bases, leaving 4 bases not matched to a gene. The CDR3 has 15 residues. Germline V gene sequence: CDR1 MDHEN, CDR2 SYDVKM. The CDR3, as DNA: TGTGCCAGCGAACCTAGCGGGGCGAACACCGGGGAGCTGTTTTTT. This sequence encodes CASEPSGANTGELFF.

The rearrangement joins TRBV7-3 to TRBJ2-1; D not resolved. Germline CDR1 is SGHTA and CDR2 is FQGTGA. Trimming stripped 5 bases from V and 6 bases from J, with 8 bases between. The CDR3 consists of 12 residues. The CDR3: CASSLFSNEQFF. DNA for the CDR3: TGTGCCAGCAGCCTATTTTCCAATGAGCAGTTCTTC.

As for this clone: The junction departs from germline at one end; a sequencing error may be responsible. CDR3 sequence (DNA): TGTGCCAGTAGTGATTTCCGACAGGCGGACAATGAGCAGTTCTTC. This translates into CASSDFRQADNEQFF. This sequence joins TRBV25-1 and TRBJ2-1, with D tentatively TRBD1 (6 bases). The CDR3 runs 15 residues. Germline lookup yields CDR1 MGHDK and CDR2 SYGVNS.

This clone was observed a few times. The rearrangement uses TRBV27 and TRBJ2-1; no clear D. V was cut by 5 bases and J by 7 bases, with 12 bases left in between. CDR1 is MNHEY, CDR2 SMNVEV, per germline (reference sequence). CDR3 size: 13 residues. CDR3 in amino acids: CASSAFLDNEQFF. As DNA, the CDR3 is TGTGCCAGCAGTGCCTTTTTGGATAATGAGCAGTTCTTC.

There are a few counts of this clone. Other DNA sequences of this sample code for an identical CDR3. This chain connects TRBV28 to TRBJ2-5; D remains ambiguous. The V gene's germline CDR1 is MDHEN and CDR2 SYDVKM. The CDR3 spans 13 residues. V was cut by 6 bases and J by 13 bases, with 21 bases left in between. CDR3 DNA: TGTGCCAGCAGCCAAGATCTAGGGCCCCCAGGGTACTTC. This codes for CASSQDLGPPGYF.

V is TRBV5-8 and J is TRBJ2-7, with D perhaps matching TRBD1 (5 bases). In germline, CDR1 is SGHTS, CDR2 YDEGEE. V lost 0 bases to trimming and J lost 1 base, with 14 bases between them. This CDR3 is built from 16 residues. The CDR3 nucleotides read TGTGCCAGCAGCTTGGATGGGGCGAAGGGGTCCTACGAGCAGTACTTC. Translated: CASSLDGAKGSYEQYF.

This clone was observed a few times. This chain joins TRBV28 and TRBJ1-1, with no clear D. The CDR3 covers 12 residues. V was cut by 6 bases and J by 3 bases, with 8 bases left in between. Germline loops: CDR1 MDHEN, CDR2 SYDVKM. As DNA, the CDR3 is TGTGCCAGCAGCTGGACGGACACTGAAGCTTTCTTT. Its translation: CASSWTDTEAFF.

With respect to this clone: A far more abundant clone sits one base away, making this likely a read error. This specimen includes other DNA sequences encoding the same CDR3. This sequence joins TRBV27 and TRBJ2-7; possible D gene TRBD2, 7 bases. The CDR3 totals 15 residues. V was clipped by 5 bases and J by 2 bases, with 16 bases between them. CDR1 is MNHEY, CDR2 SMNVEV, per germline (reference sequence). The CDR3 is CASSLYLGGAYEQYF. DNA for the CDR3: TGTGCCAGCAGTCTATACTTAGGGGGGGCCTACGAGCAGTACTTC.

This clone appeared many times. CDR3: CASSALLGSASTQYF. DNA for the CDR3: TGTGCCAGCAGTGCCCTACTTGGGTCAGCGTCGACGCAGTATTTT. The gene calls are TRBV25-1 and TRBJ2-3; D call uncertain. The CDR3 is made up of 15 amino acids. V lost 4 bases and J lost 9, with 20 bases in between. The germline gives CDR1 MGHDK, CDR2 SYGVNS.

CDR3 DNA sequence: TGTGCCAGCAGACCCTGGGGAGGGACCGGGGAGCTGTTTTTT. Its protein product is CASRPWGGTGELFF. This chain links TRBV5-4 with TRBJ2-2, with TRBD2 matching over 7 bases. The junction had 6 bases not matched to a gene; V was cut back by 5 bases and J by 5 bases. The CDR3 extends over 14 amino acids. Germline CDR1 and CDR2: SGHNT and YYREEE (reference sequence).

On this clone itself: A far larger clone is just one base off, so this is likely a read error. The chain links TRBV7-9 to TRBJ2-6; 9 bases are a match to TRBD2. The length of the CDR3 is 16 residues. The germline CDR1 and CDR2 sequences are SEHNR and FQNEAQ (reference sequence). V shed 5 bases, J shed 4 bases, and the junction held 6 bases outside the gene matches. The CDR3 region is CASSQGTSSGANVLTF. The CDR3 DNA sequence: TGTGCCAGCAGCCAAGGGACTAGCTCCGGGGCCAACGTCCTGACTTTC.

This clone appeared a few times. The J gene is TRBJ2-3, the V gene TRBV6-5, with 7 bases lining up with TRBD2. Per the germline V gene, CDR1 is MNHEY and CDR2 is SVGAGI. This CDR3 comprises 14 residues. V trimming: 9 bases; J trimming: 6 bases; junction bases outside the gene matches: 12. The CDR3 loop is CASRTAGNSDTQYF. The DNA of the CDR3 is TGTGCCAGTAGAACAGCGGGAAACTCTGATACGCAGTATTTT.

A few counts support this clone. A far larger clone is one nucleotide away, so this likely arose from a read error. V and J are TRBV2 and TRBJ2-7; tentatively, D is TRBD2 (7 bases). The CDR3 spans 15 residues. V dropped 5 bases and J dropped 2 bases, with 16 bases sitting between them. The germline CDR1 and CDR2 sequences are SNHLY and FYNNEI. Here the CDR3 reads CASSLYLGGAYEQYF. CDR3 bases: TGTGCCAGCAGTTTATACTTAGGGGGGGCCTACGAGCAGTACTTC. Full variable domain (outside the CDR3, taken from reference TRBV2 and TRBJ2-7): EPEVTQTPSHQVTQMGQEVILRCVPISNHLYFYWYRQILGQKVEFLVSFYNNEISEKSEIFDDQFSVERPDGSNFTLKIRSTKLEDSAMYFCASSLYLGGAYEQYFGPGTRLTVT.

This clone was seen ten or more times. The chain links TRBV19 to TRBJ2-1; D is perhaps TRBD1 (5 bases). Germline-derived CDR1 and CDR2 are LNHDA and SQIVND (reference sequence). The CDR3 has 15 amino acids. With 7 bases removed from V and 2 bases from J, the gap between germline ends came to 15 bases. This CDR3 reads CASNVWAGPYNEQFF. CDR3 in DNA: TGTGCCAGTAACGTGTGGGCAGGGCCCTACAATGAGCAGTTCTTC.

This clone has at least ten counts. The V and J genes are TRBV6-1 and TRBJ2-7; D ambiguous. Germline V lookup: CDR1 MNHNS, CDR2 SASEGT. The germline V and J ends were trimmed by 2 bases and 6 bases, with 5 bases remaining between them. The CDR3 has 11 residues. The DNA for the CDR3 is TGTGCCAGCAGTGAATTCCGCGAGCAGTACTTC. Translation gives CASSEFREQYF.

The chain is built from TRBV5-6 and TRBJ2-5, with a weak D call TRBD1 (6 bases). Germline CDR1 and CDR2: SGHDT and YYEEEE. With 2 bases removed from V and 5 bases from J, the gap between germline ends came to 19 bases. The CDR3 has 16 residues. The CDR3 region is CASSLDLTGMGETQYF. CDR3 nucleotide sequence: TGTGCCAGCAGCTTAGATTTAACAGGGATGGGGGAGACCCAGTACTTC.

As to this clone: A far larger clone is just one base off, so this is likely a read error. The sample has other DNA sequences that encode this CDR3 too. This chain uses TRBV28 with TRBJ2-5; D is unclear. Germline CDR1 reads MDHEN; CDR2 reads SYDVKM. This CDR3 has 11 amino acids. CDR3 coding DNA: TGTGCCAGCAGTTTAACGGAGACTCAGTACTTC. Protein: CASSLTETQYF.

This clone turned up a few times. This chain links TRBV2 with TRBJ2-2; TRBD2 is a possible D gene (6 bases). V dropped 5 bases and J dropped 2 bases, with 15 bases sitting between them. Looked up from germline, CDR1 is SNHLY and CDR2 is FYNNEI. This CDR3 is built from 16 residues. The CDR3 is CASSLILALNTGELFF. The CDR3 bases are TGTGCCAGCAGTTTAATACTAGCCCTTAACACCGGGGAGCTGTTTTTT.

This clone was counted ten times or more. The rearrangement links TRBV27 to TRBJ2-7; D gene uncertain. The CDR3 covers 11 residues. The V end was cut by 7 bases, the J end by 12 bases, with 16 bases between. CDR1 and CDR2 from the germline V gene are MNHEY and SMNVEV (reference sequence). The CDR3 is CASNDGHLLYF. CDR3 coding DNA: TGTGCCAGCAACGACGGCCACCTACTGTACTTC.

The chain recombines TRBV13 with TRBJ2-4; 8 bases fit TRBD2. V was clipped by 5 bases and J by 5 bases; unmatched bases: 11. This CDR3 region has 16 residues. Germline CDR1 reads PRHDT; CDR2 reads FYEKMQ (reference sequence). The CDR3 loop is CASSHPREGTQNIQYF. As DNA, the CDR3 is TGTGCCAGCAGCCACCCCCGGGAGGGAACGCAAAACATTCAGTACTTC.

This clone came up a few times. V is TRBV14 and J is TRBJ2-3; D is uncertain. The length of the CDR3 is 14 residues. Deletions cut 3 bases from V and 4 bases from J, with 11 bases between. Germline V gene data show CDR1 as SGHDN and CDR2 as FVKESK. CDR3 region: CASSHQPGADTQYF. The CDR3 coding sequence is TGTGCCAGCAGCCACCAGCCGGGCGCAGATACGCAGTATTTT.